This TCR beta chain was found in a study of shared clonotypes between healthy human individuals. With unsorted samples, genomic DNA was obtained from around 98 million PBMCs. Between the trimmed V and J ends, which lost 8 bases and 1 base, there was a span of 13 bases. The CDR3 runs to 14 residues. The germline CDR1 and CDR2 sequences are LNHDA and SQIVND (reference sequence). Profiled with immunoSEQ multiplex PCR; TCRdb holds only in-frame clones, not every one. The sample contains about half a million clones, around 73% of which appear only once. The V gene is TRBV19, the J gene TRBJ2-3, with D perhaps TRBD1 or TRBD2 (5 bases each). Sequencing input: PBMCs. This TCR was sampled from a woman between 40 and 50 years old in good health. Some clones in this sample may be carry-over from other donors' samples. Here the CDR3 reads CASCEGLRTDTQYF. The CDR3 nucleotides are TGTGCCAGTTGTGAGGGGCTGCGCACAGATACGCAGTATTTT.